Listed here are 8 T cell receptor beta chains from one sample, sequenced in a study of blood T cell repertoires in COVID-19. Measured with immunoSEQ multiplex PCR; TCRdb has only the in-frame clones, and not every one. The sample records 200,000 to 250,000 clones, roughly 91% being singletons. Sample: PBMCs or T cells enriched from blood (not recorded which). The receptors originated from a young woman who had recovered from COVID-19.

The chain carries TRBV7-2 and TRBJ1-1, with D perhaps TRBD1 (5 bases). Germline V gene lookup returns CDR1 SGHTA and CDR2 FQGNSA. CDR3 length: 13 amino acids. V was clipped by 5 bases and J by 4 bases, with 11 bases between them. The CDR3 region is CASSAKGATEAFF. CDR3 bases: TGTGCCAGCAGCGCAAAAGGGGCCACTGAAGCTTTCTTT.

The J gene is TRBJ2-1, the V gene TRBV19; TRBD2 might be the D (6 bases). V was trimmed by 8 bases and J by 9 bases, leaving 17 bases between them. Germline loops: CDR1 LNHDA, CDR2 SQIVND (reference sequence). This CDR3 spans 13 amino acids. This CDR3 reads CASGSGVVSEQFF. The CDR3 region has the DNA TGTGCCAGTGGATCGGGGGTGGTAAGTGAGCAGTTCTTC.

The chain recombines TRBV4-3 with TRBJ2-1; TRBD2 matches at 13 bases. Germline CDR1 LGHNA, CDR2 YSLEER. Germline trimming cut 4 bases from V and 8 bases from J; bases unmatched to any gene: 14. The CDR3 is 18 amino acids. CDR3 bases: TGCGCCAGCAGCCTGGGTCCCCGTGGACTAGCGGGAGACCATGAGCAGTTCTTC. Translated, it gives CASSLGPRGLAGDHEQFF.

This clone was observed a single time. J is TRBJ2-3 and V is TRBV25-1; D gene unclear. V lost 5 bases and J 6 bases, leaving 18 bases between the germline ends. In germline, CDR1 is MGHDK, CDR2 SYGVNS. This CDR3 is built from 15 residues. In nucleotides, the CDR3 is TGTGCCAGCAGTTATGGGCCCCGTGGCGCGGATACGCAGTATTTT. This translates into CASSYGPRGADTQYF.

The chain uses TRBV12-5 and TRBJ1-5, with D unclear. CDR1 is LGHNT, CDR2 FRNRAP, per germline. This CDR3 contains 17 residues. V lost 3 bases, J lost 2 bases, and 17 bases lay in between. This CDR3 reads CASGFVVLCGCNQPQHF. CDR3 DNA sequence: TGTGCTAGTGGTTTCGTTGTTTTGTGCGGATGCAATCAGCCCCAGCATTTT.

The chain is built from TRBV28 and TRBJ1-1, with D perhaps matching TRBD1 (5 bases). This CDR3 spans 14 amino acids. The V gene lost 3 bases and the J gene lost 4 bases, with 12 bases spanning the gap. Germline V lookup: CDR1 MDHEN, CDR2 SYDVKM. The CDR3 region is CASSFAGIATEAFF. In DNA form, the CDR3 reads TGTGCCAGCAGTTTCGCAGGGATTGCCACTGAAGCTTTCTTT. Full variable domain (remainder filled in from reference TRBV28 and TRBJ1-1): DVKVTQSSRYLVKRTGEKVFLECVQDMDHENMFWYRQDPGLGLRLIYFSYDVKMKEKGDIPEGYSVSREKKERFSLILESASTNQTSMYLCASSFAGIATEAFFGQGTRLTVV.

This rearrangement joins TRBV20-1 to TRBJ2-7, with TRBD1 identical over 7 bases. Germline-derived CDR1 and CDR2 are DFQATT and SNEGSKA (reference sequence). CDR3 length equals 14 residues. The V gene end was trimmed by 3 bases and the J gene end by 2 bases; junction bases not matched to a gene: 7. The CDR3 loop is CSASRTGNPYEQYF. The CDR3 DNA is TGCAGTGCTAGTAGGACAGGCAACCCCTACGAGCAGTACTTC.

The chain links TRBV5-6 to TRBJ2-7, with unresolved D. Germline V gene data show CDR1 as SGHDT and CDR2 as YYEEEE. This CDR3 has 15 amino acids. Trimming took 0 bases from V and 0 from J, leaving 10 bases between them. The CDR3, as DNA: TGTGCCAGCAGCTTGGACTACCTCAACTCCTACGAGCAGTACTTC. This codes for CASSLDYLNSYEQYF. Supplemented by reference TRBV5-6 and TRBJ2-7, the full variable domain reads DAGVTQSPTHLIKTRGQQVTLRCSPKSGHDTVSWYQQALGQGPQFIFQYYEEEERQRGNFPDRFSGHQFPNYSSELNVNALLLGDSALYLCASSLDYLNSYEQYFGPGTRLTVT.